This T cell receptor beta chain comes out of a study of blood T cell repertoires in COVID-19. Study summary: Acute-phase and convalescent COVID-19 samples originated in the United States, Italy and Spain. PBMCs, B-cell-depleted T cells, or T cells provided the cDNA or gDNA that made up the material.

CDR1 LNHNV and CDR2 YYDKDF come from the germline V gene (reference sequence). This CDR3 is 16 amino acids long. V shed 1 base, J shed 2 bases, and the junction held 2 bases outside the gene matches. This clone was detected once. Original data processing: Reference gene primer amplification in the assay estimated nucleated cell counts. Generated by immunoSEQ multiplex PCR, the TCRdb table keeps only in-frame clones and is missing some. V and J calls and clone size follow that table, whereas D and trimming were derived from the DNA. The repertoire holds 75,000 to 100,000 clones, with 87% as singletons.

This chain links TRBV15 with TRBJ1-3; 10 bases are a match to TRBD1. This receptor was taken from a man aged 55 to 70 with acute or convalescent COVID-19. Specimen: peripheral blood. The CDR3: CATSRGQGATGNTIYF. DNA for the CDR3: TGTGCCACCAGCAGAGGACAGGGGGCGACTGGAAACACCATATATTTT.